These 14 T cell receptor beta chains were all obtained from the same sample, sequenced in a study of T cell responses to AZD1222 COVID-19 vaccine (dated by TCRdb to 2020 to 2022). This specimen's time point label, interpreted: about 28 days (+/-7) after the second vaccine dose. Libraries were built with the immunoSEQ multiplex PCR assay. What TCRdb holds here is the immuneACCESS table cut down to in-frame rearrangements. Part of the clones is not present; checked against another copy, under half of the missing clones reflect an unresolved V gene, and the others are unexplained. Counted in this sample were approximately 100,000 clones; approximately 91% of them appeared once. The ten largest account for roughly 5.2% of the sample. The starting material was peripheral blood, obtained 28 days after the second AZD1222 dose. The receptor source for this set is an adult who received the AZD1222 COVID-19 vaccine.

The chain uses TRBV6-5 and TRBJ1-1; D remains unclear. Trimming took off 3 bases at V and 1 base at J, with 12 bases between the two ends. The CDR3 contains 15 residues. The germline V gene encodes CDR1 MNHEY and CDR2 SVGAGI. Here the CDR3 reads CASSYFKVPNTEAFF. The CDR3 nucleotides are TGTGCCAGCAGTTATTTCAAGGTTCCGAACACTGAAGCTTTCTTT.

The V call is TRBV9, the J call TRBJ2-1; possibly TRBD1 or TRBD2 for D (5 bases each). Germline V gene data show CDR1 as SGDLS and CDR2 as YYNGEE. CDR3 length: 16 amino acids. V lost 4 bases and J 0 bases, leaving 14 bases between the germline ends. CDR3 region: CASSPRSGSSYNEQFF. The CDR3 DNA sequence: TGTGCCAGCAGCCCCCGGTCAGGGAGCTCCTACAATGAGCAGTTCTTC.

The rearrangement joins TRBV7-2 to TRBJ1-2, with D tentatively TRBD1 (5 bases). This CDR3 region has 14 residues. Germline loops: CDR1 SGHTA, CDR2 FQGNSA. V lost 3 bases, J lost 8 bases, and 16 bases lay in between. This chain's CDR3 is CASSLGGFKGGYTF. The CDR3 nucleotides are TGTGCCAGCAGCTTGGGGGGATTTAAAGGAGGCTACACCTTC.

The V and J genes are TRBV7-9 and TRBJ2-5; D remains ambiguous. The V gene's germline CDR1 is SEHNR and CDR2 FQNEAQ (reference sequence). The ends were cut back, 2 bases at V and 5 bases at J, with 6 bases in the middle. The CDR3 loop spans 12 amino acids. The CDR3: CASSLLGETQYF. Here the CDR3 DNA reads TGTGCCAGCAGCTTACTGGGGGAGACCCAGTACTTC.

Notes on this clone: This specimen includes other DNA sequences encoding the same CDR3. This chain joins TRBV4-1 and TRBJ1-6; TRBD1 might be the D (5 bases). Germline CDR1 and CDR2: MGHRA and YSYEKL. Trimming removed 1 base from V and 4 bases from J, with 8 bases in between. The CDR3 has 15 amino acids. CDR3 sequence reads: CASSQGQGYNSPLHF. CDR3 in DNA: TGCGCCAGCAGCCAAGGGCAGGGATATAATTCACCCCTCCACTTT.

The chain is built from TRBV24-1 and TRBJ2-1; 11 bases match TRBD2. This CDR3 comprises 14 residues. Germline V lookup: CDR1 KGHDR, CDR2 SFDVKD. V shed 3 bases and J 9 bases; nucleotides not matched to a gene: 3. CDR3 sequence reads: CATSDRLAGTEQFF. For the CDR3, the DNA is TGTGCCACCAGTGATAGACTAGCGGGGACTGAGCAGTTCTTC.

The CDR3 protein is CASSDGGEKLFF. As DNA, the CDR3 is TGTGCCAGCAGCGACGGTGGGGAAAAACTGTTTTTT. This chain links TRBV10-3 with TRBJ1-4, with D uncertain. Trimming took 10 bases from V and 8 from J, leaving 14 bases between them. The CDR3 extends over 12 amino acids. Germline V gene data show CDR1 as ENHRY and CDR2 as SYGVKD.

The chain couples TRBV11-2 to TRBJ1-4, with D maybe TRBD1 (5 bases). V was cut by 1 base and J by 5 bases, with 14 bases left in between. The CDR3 is 16 residues long. Germline-derived CDR1 and CDR2 are SGHAT and FQNNGV. The CDR3 loop is CASSLGGVSSNEKLFF. CDR3 nucleotides: TGTGCCAGCAGCTTAGGGGGGGTCTCCTCCAATGAAAAACTGTTTTTT.

The chain recombines TRBV6-5 with TRBJ1-5, with unresolved D. Trimming pared 2 bases from V and 4 bases from J, leaving 3 bases between. From germline, CDR1 is MNHEY and CDR2 SVGAGI. The CDR3 totals 12 residues. The CDR3 DNA is TGTGCCAGCAGTTACGAAAATCAGCCCCAGCATTTT. This codes for CASSYENQPQHF.

The chain is built from TRBV5-4 and TRBJ1-2; tentatively, D is TRBD1 (5 bases). V dropped 0 bases and J dropped 1 base, with 7 bases sitting between them. From germline, CDR1 is SGHNT and CDR2 YYREEE (reference sequence). This CDR3 has 14 residues. The CDR3 is CASSLGQSNYGYTF. The CDR3 DNA reads TGTGCCAGCAGCTTGGGACAGAGTAACTATGGCTACACCTTC.

CDR3 in amino acids: CASSYWTGTNEKLFF. CDR3 bases: TGTGCCAGCAGCTACTGGACAGGGACTAATGAAAAACTGTTTTTT. The V gene is TRBV5-4, the J gene TRBJ1-4, with 8 bases lining up with TRBD1. The V segment lost 3 bases and the J segment 2 bases; nucleotides outside the gene matches: 3. CDR1 and CDR2 from the germline V gene are SGHNT and YYREEE (reference sequence). CDR3 size: 15 residues.

The chain carries TRBV9 and TRBJ2-1; 9 nucleotides align to TRBD1. CDR3 length: 18 residues. J lost 0 bases, V lost 4 bases, and 11 bases had no gene match. Germline V gene data show CDR1 as SGDLS and CDR2 as YYNGEE. The CDR3 protein is CASSNRVGTGSSYNEQFF. The CDR3 DNA is TGTGCCAGCAGCAACCGGGTGGGGACAGGGTCCTCCTACAATGAGCAGTTCTTC.

This chain links TRBV3-1 (or the pseudogene TRBV3-2) with TRBJ2-7; 8 positions match TRBD2. Germline-derived CDR1 and CDR2 are LGHDT and YNNKEL (reference sequence). The CDR3 consists of 15 residues. After removal of 5 bases from V and 6 bases from J, the junction contained 12 bases not matched to a gene. CDR3 in DNA: TGTGCCAGCAGCAAGCCCGGGACTAGGGTCTCCGAGCAGTACTTC. Protein: CASSKPGTRVSEQYF.

The CDR3 sequence: CASSWEGTLDGYTF. CDR3 DNA: TGTGCCAGCAGCTGGGAGGGAACCCTAGATGGCTACACCTTC. The V call is TRBV5-4, the J call TRBJ1-2; D is unresolved. This CDR3 region has 14 residues. V was shortened by 3 bases and J by 6 bases, with 15 bases between the two germline ends. From germline, CDR1 is SGHNT and CDR2 YYREEE (reference sequence).